This TCR beta chain was recovered during a study of blood T cell repertoires in COVID-19. The overall study: The analysed material was cDNA or gDNA that came from T cells, B-cell-depleted T cells, or PBMCs.

Original analysis: Estimation of nucleated cell counts relied on the amplification of reference gene primers. The protocol was immunoSEQ multiplex PCR, while the TCRdb copy is restricted to in-frame clones and leaves out a portion. V, J and clone size are taken as reported in that table, and D and trimming were inferred from the DNA itself. The sample holds about 36,000 clones, more than 70% seen once. This clone was counted once. The receptor was isolated from a man aged 60 to 75 with acute or convalescent COVID-19. Sequenced sample: peripheral blood.

The CDR3 bases are TGTGCCAGCAGTAGGACAGGCTCTGGAAACACCATATATTTT. The encoded protein is CASSRTGSGNTIYF. The V call is TRBV28, the J call TRBJ1-3; the match to TRBD1 covers 7 bases. The CDR3 runs to 14 residues. The germline CDR1 and CDR2 sequences are MDHEN and SYDVKM. V was pared by 5 bases and J by 0 bases, with 1 base of the junction left unmatched.